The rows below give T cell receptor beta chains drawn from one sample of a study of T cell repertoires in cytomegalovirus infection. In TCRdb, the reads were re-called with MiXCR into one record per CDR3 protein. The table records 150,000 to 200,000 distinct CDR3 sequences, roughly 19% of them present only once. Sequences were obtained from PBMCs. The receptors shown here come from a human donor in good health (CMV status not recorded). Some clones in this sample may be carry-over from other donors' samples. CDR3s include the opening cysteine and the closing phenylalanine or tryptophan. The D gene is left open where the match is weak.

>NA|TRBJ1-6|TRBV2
CASSDLVGGAGSPLHF
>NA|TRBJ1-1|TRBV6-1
CASTLGPGTEAFF
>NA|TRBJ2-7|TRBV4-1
CASSLGGSGSLYEQYF
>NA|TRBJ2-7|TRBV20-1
CSASAEYEQYF
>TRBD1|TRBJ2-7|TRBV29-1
CSVVSQDRGYEQYF
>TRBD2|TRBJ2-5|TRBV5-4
CASSSQAGGEETQYF
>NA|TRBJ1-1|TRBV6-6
CASSYPGSLDEAFF
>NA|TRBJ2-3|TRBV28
CASTKGGRASDTQYF
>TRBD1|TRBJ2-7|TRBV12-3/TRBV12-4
CASSPGTGTFYEQYF
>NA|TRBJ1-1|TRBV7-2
CASSLARGALGTEAFF
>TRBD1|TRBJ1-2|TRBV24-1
CATSDMGTGRGYTF
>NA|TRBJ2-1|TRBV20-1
CSARHGNPRNNEQFF
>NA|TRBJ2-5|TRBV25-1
CASSDRRFEGQQETQYF
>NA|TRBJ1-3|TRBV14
CASSWGRVTGNTIYF
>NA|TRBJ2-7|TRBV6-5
CASSYSNGFEQYF
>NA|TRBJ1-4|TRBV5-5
CASSSFPGASNEKLFF
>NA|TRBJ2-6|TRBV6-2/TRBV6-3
CASKDRTRSGANVLTF
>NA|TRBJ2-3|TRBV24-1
CATSDTLGLSDADTQYF
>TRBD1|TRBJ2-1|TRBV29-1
CSVPGQGAGEQFF
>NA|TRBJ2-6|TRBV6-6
CASRTSGTNVLTF
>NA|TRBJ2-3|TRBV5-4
CASSLRREGTDTQYF
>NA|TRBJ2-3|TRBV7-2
CASSSTGLADTQYF
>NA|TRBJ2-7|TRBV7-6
CASSLAPYEQYF
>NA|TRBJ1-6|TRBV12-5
CASGFFLLLGNSPLHF
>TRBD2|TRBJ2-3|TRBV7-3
CASSPDPPGGRPDTQYF
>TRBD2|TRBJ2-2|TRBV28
CASSPSWTSGSRAGELFF
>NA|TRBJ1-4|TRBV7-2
CASSLQAGEKLFF
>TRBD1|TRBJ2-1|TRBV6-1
CASSRGQGPYNEQFF
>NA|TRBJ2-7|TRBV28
CASRPEPGGGHYEQYF